These T cell receptor beta chains were read from a single sample in a study of PD-1 blockade in classical Hodgkin lymphoma. TCRdb's table, derived via immunoSEQ multiplex PCR, lists solely in-frame clones and lacks some. Among about 24,000 clones, approximately 80% were seen once, and the ten largest hold approximately 7.2%. The specimen was peripheral blood mononuclear cells (PBMCs), collected at baseline. Receptor source: a human donor with classical Hodgkin lymphoma. Both conserved end residues are part of each CDR3. D genes are given only for firm matches. Clone size is shown for a subset of rows, as once, few, many or a class of expanded clone.

j_gene,abundance,d_gene,v_gene,CDR3nt,CDR3aa
TRBJ2-5,.,.,TRBV6-6,TGTGCCAGCAGGGCAGGAGGGGTTCAAGAGACCCAGTACTTC,CASRAGGVQETQYF
TRBJ1-6,.,.,TRBV5-5,TGTGCCAGCAGCTTGGTGTCGACTCCCCTCCACTTT,CASSLVSTPLHF
TRBJ2-1,.,.,TRBV2,TGTGCCAGCAGTAAAGGGTTGGTAGGGGGCTCCTACAATGAGCAGTTCTTC,CASSKGLVGGSYNEQFF
TRBJ2-3,.,.,TRBV14,TGTGCCAGCAGCCAAGGGAGGAGGGTCCGGGGCACAGATACGCAGTATTTT,CASSQGRRVRGTDTQYF
TRBJ2-5,.,.,TRBV19,TGTGCCAGTAGTATAGATGGGGGGGCCGGGGAAGAGACCCAGTACTTC,CASSIDGGAGEETQYF
TRBJ1-3,.,.,TRBV19,TGTGCCAGTAGTATACTAGGCTCTGGAAACACCATATATTTT,CASSILGSGNTIYF
TRBJ1-5,.,.,TRBV28,TGTGCCAGCAGTTTTCTACAGGTCAATCAGCCCCAGCATTTT,CASSFLQVNQPQHF
TRBJ1-2,.,.,TRBV9,TGTGCCAGCAGCGTAGGGGACAACTATGGCTACACCTTC,CASSVGDNYGYTF
TRBJ1-1,.,.,TRBV5-4,TGTGCCAGCAGCTTGGCAGGGGTCAGGAACACTGAAGCTTTCTTT,CASSLAGVRNTEAFF
TRBJ1-1,few,TRBD1,TRBV4-3,TGCGCCAGCAGCCACAAGACAGGGATCACTGAAGCTTTCTTT,CASSHKTGITEAFF
TRBJ2-2,.,.,TRBV19,TGTGCCAGTCTCCGGGACTCGGGTCCGTGGAACACCGGGGAGCTGTTTTTT,CASLRDSGPWNTGELFF
TRBJ1-5,.,.,TRBV4-3,TGCGCCAGCAGCCAAGAGGCGGGGGCCCCGATGCCGCCCCAGCATTTT,CASSQEAGAPMPPQHF